This TCR beta chain is drawn from a study of blood T cells in healthy people across ages. The germline V gene has CDR1 SEHNR and CDR2 FQNEAQ (reference sequence). The CDR3 consists of 13 residues. The V and J ends lost 4 bases and 6 bases respectively, with 10 bases between them. Sample-barcoded 5' priming and a J-beta primer mix drove a second PCR of roughly 7 to 11 cycles. One entry per CDR3 protein, called by TCRdb with MiXCR from the 5' RACE reads. Counted here are hundreds of thousands of distinct CDR3 sequences, roughly 50% occurring once; the ten biggest clones make up 30% to 40%. This receptor was obtained from a man aged 55 to 70 in good health. The specimen sequenced was blood. V usage is TRBV7-9 and J usage is TRBJ1-5; a possible D gene is TRBD1 (6 bases). The CDR3 spells CASSSQGAQPQHF. DNA for the CDR3: TGTGCCAGCAGCTCACAGGGTGCTCAGCCCCAGCATTTT.